The entry below describes one T cell receptor beta chain. The data stem from a study of T cells in Graves' hyperthyroidism and ophthalmopathy. TCR beta CDR3 region amplification was performed from RNA transcripts. Researchers ran a first-round RT-PCR on the TCR CDR3 using the HTBI primer set. MiXCR was run by TCRdb on the multiplex PCR reads, yielding one entry per CDR3 protein. The data show about 300,000 distinct CDR3 sequences, less than 20% seen once. The germline CDR1 and CDR2 sequences are LNHDA and SQIVND (reference sequence). Trimming left V 7 bases short and J 5 bases short, with 14 bases between. This CDR3 comprises 13 residues.

The sequencing input was blood. The receptor was derived from a man over 45 with Graves' ophthalmopathy. V usage is TRBV19 and J usage is TRBJ1-1, with D maybe TRBD1 (6 bases). The CDR3 sequence is CASTKQGETEAFF. CDR3 DNA sequence: TGTGCCAGTACCAAACAGGGTGAGACTGAAGCTTTCTTT.